This is a list of T cell receptor beta chains from one sample in a study of blood T cells in healthy people across ages. TCRdb reprocessed the 5' RACE reads via MiXCR and lists one record per CDR3 protein. There are around 800,000 distinct CDR3 sequences in the sample; approximately 48% occur only once, and roughly 18% lies in the top ten. The sample taken for sequencing was blood. These TCRs come from a man aged 55 to 70 in good health. CDR3s include the opening cysteine and the closing phenylalanine or tryptophan. D genes are given only for firm matches. Clone size is stated in some rows and not others, as once, few, many or a class when expanded.

>NA|TRBV7-2|13|TRBJ2-1|NA
CASTPGPKNEQSF
TGTGCCAGCACCCCGGGGCCAAAAAATGAGCAGTCCTTC
>TRBD1|TRBV18|15|TRBJ1-1|few
CASSPPKGAGAEAFF
TGTGCCAGCTCACCGCCGAAGGGGGCCGGAGCTGAAGCTTTCTTT
>NA|TRBV4-3|13|TRBJ2-1|few
CASSQDGGPEQFF
TGCGCCAGCAGCCAAGATGGCGGACCTGAGCAGTTCTTC
>TRBD1|TRBV14|16|TRBJ1-2|once
CASSPRTGTLNYGCTF
TGTGCCAGCAGCCCCCGGACAGGGACTTTGAACTATGGCTGCACCTTC
>NA|TRBV20-1|13|TRBJ2-1|few
CSATRAQNNEQFF
TGCAGTGCTACCAGGGCCCAGAACAATGAGCAGTTCTTC
>TRBD1|TRBV7-3|15|TRBJ1-6|few
CASSLSGQGKSPLHF
TGTGCCAGCAGCTTAAGTGGACAGGGAAAATCACCCCTCCACTTT
>NA|TRBV7-2|14|TRBJ2-1|NA
CASSGPLSQETQFF
TGTGCCAGCAGCGGCCCGTTAAGCCAAGAGACCCAGTTCTTC
>NA|TRBV20-1|15|TRBJ2-1|NA
CSVISGSNSYNEQFF
TGCAGTGTCATCTCCGGTAGCAACTCCTACAATGAGCAGTTCTTC
>TRBD1|TRBV29-1|15|TRBJ1-1|few
CSVEAQGQANTEAFF
TGCAGCGTTGAAGCGCAAGGACAGGCTAACACTGAAGCTTTCTTT
>NA|TRBV14|20|TRBJ2-3|few
CASSRSEGRTRDTSTDTQYF
TGTGCCAGCAGCCGCAGCGAGGGTAGGACTAGGGACACTAGCACAGATACGCAGTATTTT
>NA|TRBV10-3|12|TRBJ2-7|few
CAISEQAYEQYF
TGTGCCATCAGTGAACAGGCGTACGAGCAGTACTTC